Listed below are T cell receptor beta chains from one sample, sequenced in a study of CD8 T cells in Susac syndrome. Using its own MiXCR run on the immunoSEQ multiplex PCR reads, TCRdb lists one record per CDR3 protein. The data contain about 430,000 distinct CDR3 sequences, approximately 89% of them singletons. The specimen sequenced was CD8+ T cells from PBMCs. The receptors were sampled from a human donor with multiple sclerosis. Each CDR3 is given with its conserved first and last residue. A D gene is named only where the DNA matches it firmly. Size is stated for part of the rows, as once, few or many counts, or as a class when the clone is expanded.

TRBV4-1	TRBJ2-7	-	-	TGCGCCAGCAGCCAAGCCGAGCTGCCTGACTACGAGCAGTACTTC	CASSQAELPDYEQYF
TRBV30	TRBJ2-1	-	TRBD2	TGTGCCTGGAGCCCCCTAGCGGGGGATTACAATGAGCAGTTCTTC	CAWSPLAGDYNEQFF
TRBV7-9	TRBJ2-1	-	-	TGTGCCAGCAGCTTATCGCCCGCCAGGGCTTCCTACAATGAGCAGTTCTTC	CASSLSPARASYNEQFF
TRBV27	TRBJ2-7	-	TRBD1	TGTGCCAGCAGTTACTCGGGACAGGGGCACGAGCAGTACTTC	CASSYSGQGHEQYF
TRBV9	TRBJ2-3	-	TRBD2	TGTGCCAGCAGCGTAGGTCGGGGAGGGCGAGATGCGCAGTATTTT	CASSVGRGGRDAQYF
TRBV13	TRBJ1-5	-	-	TGTGCCAGCAGCTTAGGATCGTCGGACAATCAGCCCCAGCATTTT	CASSLGSSDNQPQHF
TRBV12-3/TRBV12-4	TRBJ1-2	-	TRBD1	TGTGCCAGCAGTTTTCCCCCTGGGCAGGGGGCGCCCAACTATGGCTACACCTTC	CASSFPPGQGAPNYGYTF
TRBV7-9	TRBJ2-5	once	-	TGTGCCAGCGGAATAGGTGGGGAGACCCAGTACTTC	CASGIGGETQYF
TRBV30	TRBJ2-1	-	-	TGTGCCTGGAGGACCCCCCAGGAAAGAAATGAGCAGTTCTTC	CAWRTPQERNEQFF
TRBV4-1	TRBJ2-7	-	-	TGCGCCAGCAGCCAAGAGGCTCCCCTCCTCGACGAGCAGTACTTC	CASSQEAPLLDEQYF
TRBV4-1	TRBJ1-1	-	-	TGCGCCAGCAGCCAAGATGGGGTGGGGCTGAACACTGAAGCTTTCTTT	CASSQDGVGLNTEAFF
TRBV11-2	TRBJ2-7	-	TRBD2	TGTGCCAGCAGCTCAGTAGCCCCGCTAGCGGGAGGCGAGCAGTACTTC	CASSSVAPLAGGEQYF
TRBV6-1	TRBJ1-1	-	-	TGTGCCAGCAGTGAAGGTTTGTGGCAGGAGAACACTGAAGCTTTCTTT	CASSEGLWQENTEAFF
TRBV30	TRBJ1-6	-	TRBD1	TGTGCCTGGCGCGGGACAGATAATTCACCCCTCCACTTT	CAWRGTDNSPLHF
TRBV27	TRBJ1-2	-	-	TGTGCCAGCACCCTAAGGTACGGGGATGGCTACACCTTC	CASTLRYGDGYTF
TRBV4-1	TRBJ1-5	-	-	TGCGCCAGCAGCCAGGGGTGGGGGGCACCTCAGCCCCAGCATTTT	CASSQGWGAPQPQHF
TRBV27	TRBJ1-2	-	TRBD1	TGTGCCAGCAGCCTATCGACAGGGTCATACTATGGCTACACCTTC	CASSLSTGSYYGYTF
TRBV4-1	TRBJ1-2	-	-	TGCGCCAGCAGGCACCCCGGGGGGGGATCCCTAAGCTACACCTTC	CASRHPGGGSLSYTF
TRBV9	TRBJ2-7	-	TRBD2	TGTGCCAGCAGCCCAGAGCGGACTAGCGGGAGGTCGGAGCAGTACTTC	CASSPERTSGRSEQYF
TRBV4-1	TRBJ1-1	-	-	TGCGCCAGCAGCCGCTGGGTCCGTAACACTGAAGCTTTCTTT	CASSRWVRNTEAFF
TRBV4-1	TRBJ1-6	-	-	TGCGCCAGCAGCCAAGCCGTTGGGGCGAGGAATTCACCCCTCCACTTT	CASSQAVGARNSPLHF
TRBV27	TRBJ2-5	-	-	TGTGCCAGCAGTTTATCGCTAGACCAAGAGACCCAGTACTTC	CASSLSLDQETQYF
TRBV29-1	TRBJ2-7	-	-	TGCAGCGCCTTCTCCCCGTCCGGGGAGTACTACGAGCAGTACTTC	CSAFSPSGEYYEQYF
TRBV2	TRBJ2-7	-	-	TGTGCCAGCAAGATTGCAAGCGGGTCTTCCTACGAGCAGTACTTC	CASKIASGSSYEQYF
TRBV18	TRBJ2-5	-	TRBD2	TGTGCCAGCTCACCATCCGGACTAGCGGGAGTAGAGGGGCCAGAGACCCAGTACTTC	CASSPSGLAGVEGPETQYF
TRBV20-1	TRBJ2-3	-	TRBD2	TGCAGTGCTATCGACCCTAGCGGCTTGGAGAGCGGAGATACGCAGTATTTT	CSAIDPSGLESGDTQYF
TRBV18	TRBJ2-5	-	-	TGTGCCAGCTCACCACCAACCGGGACCAAGGGACAAGAGACCCAGTACTTC	CASSPPTGTKGQETQYF
TRBV5-6	TRBJ1-5	-	-	TGTGCCAGCAGCTTGTTCCAGAGCAATCAGCCCCAGCATTTT	CASSLFQSNQPQHF
TRBV20-1	TRBJ2-1	once	TRBD2	TGCAGTGCTAGAGAACTAGCGGACAATGAGCAGTTCTTC	CSARELADNEQFF
TRBV7-9	TRBJ2-5	-	TRBD1	TGTGCCAGCAGCCCTTATGTAGGACAGGAGACAAAAGAGACCCAGTACTTC	CASSPYVGQETKETQYF
TRBV10-2	TRBJ2-3	-	TRBD2	TGCGCCAGCAGTATAGCGGGAGTCCCAGATACGCAGTATTTT	CASSIAGVPDTQYF
TRBV7-6	TRBJ2-1	-	-	TGTGCCAGCACCCAGGGGCGAGGCGGGATTGCCTACAATGAGCAGTTCTTC	CASTQGRGGIAYNEQFF
TRBV27	TRBJ2-1	-	-	TGTGCCAGCAGCCCATGGGGGGGGCCGGCCAATGAGCAGTTCTTC	CASSPWGGPANEQFF
TRBV27	TRBJ2-7	-	-	TGTGCCAGCAGTCCGCTAGGGTTTAGCGACGAGCAGTACTTC	CASSPLGFSDEQYF
TRBV4-1	TRBJ2-7	-	-	TGCGCCAGCAGTCCTTCCCCCGGGGCGGGCGAGGAGCAGTACTTC	CASSPSPGAGEEQYF
TRBV6-5	TRBJ2-1	-	TRBD2	TGTGGAGAAAGGACTAGCTCCTACAATGAGCAGTTCTTC	CGERTSSYNEQFF
TRBV19	TRBJ2-3	-	TRBD2	TGTGCCAGTAGTCGGACTAGCGGGATGGCAGATACGCAGTATTTT	CASSRTSGMADTQYF
TRBV28	TRBJ2-7	-	TRBD2	TGTGCCAGCAGCACTAGCGAGAGTTATTACGAGCAGTACTTC	CASSTSESYYEQYF
TRBV2	TRBJ2-7	-	-	TGTGCCAGCAATGTGGCAGCGCGAGGGGACTCCTACGAGCAGTACTTC	CASNVAARGDSYEQYF
TRBV6-1	TRBJ2-3	-	TRBD2	TGTGCCAGCACCGGGGGCCTAGCGGGAGCAGATACGCAGTATTTT	CASTGGLAGADTQYF
TRBV6-2/TRBV6-3	TRBJ2-2	-	TRBD2	TGTGCCAGCAGTTACTCCCTAGCGGGGGACCCGAACACCGGGGAGCTGTTTTTT	CASSYSLAGDPNTGELFF
TRBV3-1	TRBJ1-4	-	-	TGTGCCAGCAGCCCCCTCAGGCAGGGAAGCGAAAAACTGTTTTTT	CASSPLRQGSEKLFF